This T cell receptor (beta chain) was sequenced in a study of neurological immune-mediated disorders. Broader study findings: Expanded clones shared no CDR3 amino acid sequences across subjects, suggesting private repertoires in all groups. When repertoires were grouped phylogenetically, those of 18 of 34 multiple sclerosis patients fell into one related-CDR3 cluster, a possible signature. No clinical or MRI feature was associated with the multiple sclerosis repertoire cluster.

This clonotype showed up many times. Its target is not known. TCRdb reprocessed the 5' RACE reads via MiXCR and lists one record per CDR3 protein. Altogether tens of thousands of distinct CDR3 sequences are present, about 4% being singletons, with the ten largest covering approximately 1.8%. The CDR3 extends over 15 amino acids. Germline CDR1 MNHEY, CDR2 SVGAGI. The trim removed 6 bases at V and 2 bases at J, leaving 4 bases unmatched. The sequenced sample was CD4+ T cells from blood. The clonotype originates from a woman aged 35 to 49 with multiple sclerosis. This chain links TRBV6-5 with TRBJ2-2, with TRBD2 matching over 9 bases. In DNA form, the CDR3 reads TGTGCCAGCAGCCGACTAGCGGATAACACCGGGGAGCTGTTTTTT. This gives the protein CASSRLADNTGELFF.